This TCR beta chain is from a study of neurological immune-mediated disorders. Unmatched junction bases numbered 7, after V lost 4 bases and J lost 5 bases. CDR3 length equals 15 residues. CDR1 is MNHEY, CDR2 SVGAGI, per germline. This clonotype came up many times. 5'RACE employing 10-nucleotide random UMIs yielded the cDNA. TCRdb passed the 5' RACE reads through MiXCR, listing each CDR3 protein once. The repertoire has about 84,000 distinct CDR3 sequences, over 9% of them found once; the top ten carry roughly 1.8%. The sequence was obtained from a man in his forties in good health. J is TRBJ2-3 and V is TRBV6-5, with 9 nucleotides matching TRBD1. Sequences were obtained from PBMCs. The CDR3 nucleotides read TGTGCCAGCAGTTCCGTCACAGGGGGCTTAGATACGCAGTATTTT. Its translation is CASSSVTGGLDTQYF.